Below, 19 T cell receptor beta chains from the same sample are listed, as sequenced in a study of T cells in Graves' hyperthyroidism and ophthalmopathy. RNA transcripts provided the source from which TCR beta CDR3 regions were amplified. Primed by the HTBI set, a first-round RT-PCR was run on the TCR CDR3. A single record per CDR3 protein comes from TCRdb applying MiXCR to the multiplex PCR reads. Of 250,000 to 350,000 distinct CDR3 sequences in the sample, approximately 17% were seen once. The sequenced material came from blood. These receptors were obtained from a young man with Graves' hyperthyroidism.

The CDR3 DNA follows: TGTGCCAGCAGCGTGGGGGCGCGGGCAGATACGCAGTATTTT. It yields the protein CASSVGARADTQYF. The rearrangement uses TRBV9 and TRBJ2-3, with D possibly matching TRBD1 (6 bases). V gave up 2 bases and J gave up 4 bases, with 11 bases separating them. In germline, CDR1 is SGDLS, CDR2 YYNGEE. This CDR3 contains 14 residues.

The chain links TRBV20-1 to TRBJ2-3, with unresolved D. CDR1 DFQATT and CDR2 SNEGSKA come from the germline V gene (reference sequence). This CDR3 has 10 residues. Between the trimmed V and J ends, which lost 3 bases and 6 bases, there was a span of 4 bases. The CDR3 sequence is CSASRDTQYF. The CDR3, as DNA: TGCAGTGCTAGTAGGGATACGCAGTATTTT.

This clonotype was found many times. The chain is built from TRBV6-1 and TRBJ2-3, with 7 bases aligning to TRBD2. The CDR3 loop spans 16 amino acids. CDR1 is MNHNS, CDR2 SASEGT, per germline. V dropped 8 bases and J dropped 0; count of bases not matched to a gene: 11. The CDR3 sequence: CASAPLNSGSTDTQYF. The CDR3 region has the DNA TGTGCCAGCGCGCCCCTCAATAGCGGGAGCACAGATACGCAGTATTTT.

In the case of this clonotype: This may come from a read error, since a much larger clone is one base off. The chain recombines TRBV28 with TRBJ2-1; 9 bases map to TRBD2. CDR3 length: 15 residues. Germline CDR1 reads MDHEN; CDR2 reads SYDVKM. CDR3 coding DNA: TGTGCCAGCAGTCCTTTAGCGGGAGCGGACAATGAGCAGCTCTTC. Translation: CASSPLAGADNEQLF.

V is TRBV5-1 and J is TRBJ2-1; the match to TRBD2 covers 12 bases. This CDR3 contains 16 residues. Germline CDR1 and CDR2: SGHRS and YFSETQ. J gave up 9 bases and V 4 bases, and 11 bases lay outside the gene matches. CDR3 loop: CASSTPLAGGPGEQFF. CDR3 sequence (DNA): TGCGCCAGCAGCACCCCCCTAGCGGGAGGGCCGGGTGAGCAGTTCTTC.

A remark on this clonotype: A much larger clone lies a single base off, so this may be a read error. The CDR3 protein is CASSPGLAGGGELFF. CDR3 DNA sequence: TGTGCCAGCAGTCCTGGACTAGCGGGAGGCGGGGAGCTGTTTTTT. This chain links TRBV11-3 with TRBJ2-2; TRBD2 matches 14 bases. This CDR3 contains 15 residues. The germline V gene has CDR1 SGHNT and CDR2 YENEEA. V lost 6 bases to trimming and J lost 7 bases; unmatched junction nucleotides: 4.

The chain has TRBV12-5 and TRBJ2-2; D gene ambiguous. The CDR3 runs to 12 residues. Germline CDR1 LGHNT, CDR2 FRNRAP. The V gene lost 1 base and the J gene lost 8 bases, with 5 bases spanning the gap. The chain's CDR3 is CASGLGAGELFF. The DNA for the CDR3 is TGTGCTAGTGGTTTGGGGGCTGGGGAGCTGTTTTTT.

The chain links TRBV20-1 to TRBJ2-3; 12 nucleotides line up with TRBD2. There are 18 residues in the CDR3. CDR1 and CDR2 from the germline V gene are DFQATT and SNEGSKA (reference sequence). V lost 0 bases, J lost 4 bases, and 11 bases stayed unmatched. The CDR3 DNA follows: TGCAGTGCTAGAGATCTGGGACTAGCGGGCCTACTAGCAGATACGCAGTATTTT. Its translation: CSARDLGLAGLLADTQYF.

This clonotype was detected only a few times. The chain combines TRBV29-1 with TRBJ2-1; 7 positions match TRBD2. This CDR3 has 16 residues. Per the germline V gene, CDR1 is SQVTM and CDR2 is ANQGSEA. Trimming at V came to 0 bases and at J to 0 bases, leaving 5 bases not matched to a gene. In DNA form, the CDR3 reads TGCAGCGTTGAAGAGGGAGGCGGGAGCTCCTACAATGAGCAGTTCTTC. It specifies CSVEEGGGSSYNEQFF.

Only a few counts were recorded for this clonotype. V is TRBV6-1 and J is TRBJ2-1; D remains ambiguous. V lost 6 bases and J lost 4, with 10 bases in between. The CDR3 contains 13 residues. Germline-derived CDR1 and CDR2 are MNHNS and SASEGT. CDR3 sequence: CASRSDSYNEQFF. CDR3 bases: TGTGCCAGCAGATCCGACTCGTACAATGAGCAGTTCTTC.

This clonotype was seen ten or more times. The chain links TRBV2 to TRBJ1-5, with 7 bases identical to TRBD1. CDR3 length equals 13 residues. J was trimmed by 5 bases and V by 5 bases; bases with no gene match: 3. Germline assignment: CDR1 SNHLY and CDR2 FYNNEI. CDR3 sequence: CASSIQGHQPQHF. DNA for the CDR3: TGTGCCAGCAGTATACAGGGGCATCAGCCCCAGCATTTT.

The rearrangement joins TRBV27 to TRBJ2-3; TRBD2 matches at 9 bases. V gave up 7 bases and J gave up 5 bases; unmatched junction bases: 31. CDR3 length: 22 residues. Germline CDR1 MNHEY, CDR2 SMNVEV (reference sequence). Here the CDR3 reads CASKYKGSLAGLGQLSIDTQYF. The CDR3 DNA is TGTGCCAGCAAATATAAGGGCTCCCTAGCGGGACTTGGCCAACTTTCTATAGATACGCAGTATTTT.

This clonotype was seen ten or more times. The rearrangement joins TRBV2 to TRBJ1-4; possible D gene TRBD1, 6 bases. Germline V lookup: CDR1 SNHLY, CDR2 FYNNEI. This CDR3 comprises 15 residues. V gave up 7 bases and J gave up 6 bases, with 18 bases separating them. Here the CDR3 reads CASTSLLGGYEKLFF. The CDR3 nucleotides are TGTGCCAGCACCTCCCTATTGGGGGGCTATGAAAAACTGTTTTTT.

This clonotype was counted at least ten times. CDR3 residues: CSARDGRSGAQETQYF. CDR3 nucleotides: TGCAGTGCTAGAGATGGACGGAGCGGCGCCCAAGAGACCCAGTACTTC. The chain is built from TRBV20-1 and TRBJ2-5; maybe TRBD2 (5 bases). Germline-derived CDR1 and CDR2 are DFQATT and SNEGSKA (reference sequence). V shed 0 bases and J shed 1 base, with 15 bases lying between them. CDR3 length: 16 amino acids.

In this sample, this clonotype turned up many times. The V gene is TRBV7-8, the J gene TRBJ2-1; 11 positions agree with TRBD2. CDR3 length: 22 residues. The V gene's germline CDR1 is SGHVS and CDR2 FQNEAQ. J gave up 0 bases and V 1 base, and 17 bases lay outside the gene matches. This CDR3 reads CASSLEETSGTNLISSYNEQFF. The CDR3 nucleotides are TGTGCCAGCAGCTTAGAGGAGACTAGCGGGACGAACCTTATCAGCTCCTACAATGAGCAGTTCTTC.

The chain employs TRBV11-3 and TRBJ2-1; TRBD2 matches at 16 bases. This CDR3 is 17 amino acids long. From germline, CDR1 is SGHNT and CDR2 YENEEA. The trim removed 4 bases at V and 4 bases at J, leaving 4 bases unmatched. The CDR3, as DNA: TGTGCCAGCAGCTCCGGGACTAGCGGGAGGGAATACAATGAGCAGTTCTTC. This sequence encodes CASSSGTSGREYNEQFF.

This clonotype was seen repeatedly, ten times or more. The chain couples TRBV20-1 to TRBJ1-5, with D uncertain. CDR1 is DFQATT, CDR2 SNEGSKA, per germline (reference sequence). V was shortened by 0 bases and J by 4 bases, with 10 bases between the two germline ends. The CDR3 has 14 amino acids. The chain's CDR3 is CSARDQGRNQPQHF. The DNA of the CDR3 is TGCAGTGCTAGAGATCAAGGCAGGAATCAGCCCCAGCATTTT.

Many counts were recorded for this clonotype. The chain couples TRBV12-5 to TRBJ2-3, with a tentative D call TRBD2 (5 bases). The CDR3 covers 14 residues. V lost 1 base and J 4 bases, leaving 9 bases between the germline ends. In germline, CDR1 is LGHNT, CDR2 FRNRAP. The CDR3 DNA follows: TGTGCTAGTGGTTTGGAGGGAGAATCAGATACGCAGTATTTT. It codes for CASGLEGESDTQYF.

CDR3 sequence reads: CASSSYRAQETQYF. DNA for the CDR3: TGTGCCAGCAGTTCTTACAGGGCCCAAGAGACCCAGTACTTC. The chain has TRBV6-9 and TRBJ2-5, with a tentative D call TRBD1 (6 bases). V was pared by 4 bases and J by 1 base, with 10 bases between. From germline, CDR1 is MNHGY and CDR2 SVAAGI. The CDR3 extends over 14 amino acids.